One and the same sample provided the 17 T cell receptor beta chains below, sequenced in a study of early T cells in non-severe SARS-CoV-2 infection. Each CDR3 protein is one row after TCRdb ran MiXCR on the 5' RACE reads. The data contain some 76,000 distinct CDR3 sequences, around a sixth of them singletons. Material for sequencing was whole blood. All receptors come from an adult who was a healthcare worker with PCR-confirmed SARS-CoV-2 infection or an uninfected control (not recorded which).

On this clonotype: A much more abundant neighbour one base away suggests this may be a read error. This chain joins TRBV6-1 and TRBJ1-4, with 8 nucleotides matching TRBD1. The CDR3 sequence is 14 residues long. CDR1 MNHNS and CDR2 SASEGT come from the germline V gene. V gave up 8 bases and J gave up 6 bases; unmatched junction bases: 8. CDR3 sequence: CASGQLQGDEKLFF. The CDR3 DNA sequence: TGTGCCAGCGGACAACTACAGGGGGATGAAAAACTGTTTTTT.

The V call is TRBV19, the J call TRBJ2-3; 8 positions match TRBD2. The V gene's germline CDR1 is LNHDA and CDR2 SQIVND (reference sequence). After removal of 8 bases from V and 1 base from J, the junction contained 5 bases not matched to a gene. This CDR3 contains 14 residues. CDR3 protein: CASGYSGGTDTQYF. The CDR3 DNA is TGTGCCAGTGGCTATAGCGGGGGCACAGATACGCAGTATTTT.

This clonotype has just a few counts. The chain employs TRBV6-4 and TRBJ1-5; perhaps TRBD1 as D (6 bases). The CDR3 extends over 15 amino acids. The germline gives CDR1 MRHNA, CDR2 SNTAGT. Trimming removed 0 bases at V and 5 bases at J, with 11 bases between. DNA of the CDR3: TGTGCCAGCAGTGACTCTAGGGCAGGGGATCAGCCCCAGCATTTT. Its protein is CASSDSRAGDQPQHF.

The V gene is TRBV6-1, the J gene TRBJ2-1; 8 bases agree with TRBD2. CDR3 length equals 16 residues. Germline loops: CDR1 MNHNS, CDR2 SASEGT. With 7 bases clipped from V and 0 bases from J, the junction kept 8 bases outside the gene matches. This chain's CDR3 is CASTSGRTLSYNEQFF. Written as DNA, the CDR3 is TGTGCCAGCACTAGCGGGCGTACGCTCTCCTACAATGAGCAGTTCTTC.

The V and J genes are TRBV29-1 and TRBJ2-7, with D perhaps TRBD1 (6 bases). Trimming shortened V by 4 bases and J by 5 bases, and 12 bases separated the two germline ends. Germline V CDR1 and CDR2: SQVTM, ANQGSEA. This CDR3 is 12 amino acids long. DNA of the CDR3: TGCAGCGTTGTAACAGGGTCCCACGAGCAGTACTTC. Protein product: CSVVTGSHEQYF.

For the CDR3, the DNA is TGCAGCGCGCGACAGGGCTCCTACGAGCAGTACTTC. This gives the protein CSARQGSYEQYF. This chain joins TRBV29-1 and TRBJ2-7; 7 nucleotides align to TRBD1. CDR1 and CDR2 (germline): SQVTM, ANQGSEA. This CDR3 has 12 amino acids. Trimming at V came to 7 bases and at J to 0 bases, leaving 3 bases not matched to a gene.

Only a few counts were recorded for this clonotype. This chain uses TRBV20-1 with TRBJ2-3; 10 bases fit TRBD2. V lost 6 bases and J lost 2; bases outside the gene matches: 5. Looked up from germline, CDR1 is DFQATT and CDR2 is SNEGSKA (reference sequence). CDR3 length: 14 amino acids. CDR3 amino acids: CSAPGLAHTDTQYF. Written as DNA, the CDR3 is TGCAGTGCGCCGGGACTAGCGCACACAGATACGCAGTATTTT.

With respect to this clonotype: At one boundary the junction diverges from the germline segment, which might be a read error. The V gene is TRBV7-3, the J gene TRBJ2-6; no clear D. The CDR3 sequence is 15 residues long. CDR1 is SGHTA, CDR2 FQGTGA, per germline. CDR3 in DNA: TGTGCCAGCAGTTTAAATTCAGCTGGGGCCAACGTCCTGACTTTC. This sequence encodes CASSLNSAGANVLTF.

This clonotype was counted ten times or more. V usage is TRBV10-3 and J usage is TRBJ2-4; 7 positions match TRBD1. V was pared by 6 bases and J by 1 base, with 6 bases of the junction left unmatched. This CDR3 has 15 amino acids. The V gene's germline CDR1 is ENHRY and CDR2 SYGVKD. CDR3 coding DNA: TGTGCCATCAGCTCCCCGGGACAGGCCAAAAACATTCAGTACTTC. Translated, it gives CAISSPGQAKNIQYF.

The rearrangement uses TRBV25-1 and TRBJ1-5; D ambiguous. Between the trimmed V and J ends, which lost 5 bases and 1 base, there was a span of 9 bases. Germline V lookup: CDR1 MGHDK, CDR2 SYGVNS. CDR3 size: 14 residues. Written as DNA, the CDR3 is TGTGCCAGCAGTCGGTCTGGGAGCAATCAGCCCCAGCATTTT. It is translated as CASSRSGSNQPQHF.

This clonotype was detected ten times or more. This chain connects TRBV5-6 to TRBJ2-2; tentative D call: TRBD1 (6 bases). The germline V and J ends were trimmed by 5 bases and 0 bases, with 8 bases remaining between them. CDR3 length: 14 residues. The germline V gene has CDR1 SGHDT and CDR2 YYEEEE. CDR3 DNA sequence: TGTGCCAGCAGATGGGGGCCGAACACCGGGGAGCTGTTTTTT. This translates into CASRWGPNTGELFF.

This clonotype was counted only a few times. CDR3 region: CASSFTGPDTQYF. CDR3 in DNA: TGTGCCAGCAGCTTTACTGGGCCAGATACGCAGTATTTT. The chain carries TRBV9 and TRBJ2-3; D ambiguous. V gave up 4 bases and J gave up 4 bases, with 10 bases separating them. CDR3 length equals 13 residues. Looked up from germline, CDR1 is SGDLS and CDR2 is YYNGEE.

The J gene is TRBJ2-3, the V gene TRBV5-1, with 13 nucleotides matching TRBD2. The CDR3 runs 18 residues. CDR1 and CDR2 (germline): SGHRS, YFSETQ. After removal of 0 bases from V and 3 bases from J, the junction contained 7 bases not matched to a gene. CDR3 sequence reads: CASSLETSGGPGTDTQYF. The CDR3 coding sequence is TGCGCCAGCAGCTTGGAGACTAGCGGGGGGCCAGGGACAGATACGCAGTATTTT.

In its sample, this clonotype was seen a few times. This sequence joins TRBV5-1 and TRBJ1-4; no reliable D call. The CDR3 contains 14 residues. The V gene lost 2 bases and the J gene lost 5 bases, with 10 bases spanning the gap. Germline V gene sequence: CDR1 SGHRS, CDR2 YFSETQ. The CDR3 is CASSFGRSNEKLFF. In DNA form, the CDR3 reads TGCGCCAGCAGCTTTGGACGGTCAAATGAAAAACTGTTTTTT.

V is TRBV11-2 and J is TRBJ2-3; 7 bases match TRBD2. J was trimmed by 4 bases and V by 5 bases; bases with no gene match: 3. Germline lookup yields CDR1 SGHAT and CDR2 FQNNGV. This CDR3 contains 13 residues. This chain's CDR3 is CASSLLAADTQYF. The CDR3 DNA is TGTGCCAGCAGCCTTCTAGCGGCAGATACGCAGTATTTT.

V and J are TRBV7-9 and TRBJ1-2; D gene unclear. Germline loops: CDR1 SEHNR, CDR2 FQNEAQ (reference sequence). The CDR3 runs 12 residues. V was pared by 1 base and J by 4 bases, with 4 bases between. DNA of the CDR3: TGTGCCAGCAGCTTAGACGCCTATGGCTACACCTTC. As protein: CASSLDAYGYTF.

This clonotype was seen only a few times. An end of the junction differs from the germline gene, which may be a read error. J is TRBJ2-3 and V is TRBV7-7; D is perhaps TRBD2 (7 bases). CDR1 SSHAT and CDR2 FNYEAQ come from the germline V gene (reference sequence). The CDR3 is 16 amino acids. CDR3: CASSAVWGGPPDTQYF. Written as DNA, the CDR3 is TGTGCTAGCAGCGCCGTTTGGGGGGGGCCCCCAGATACGCAGTATTTT.